This entry lists 30 T cell receptor beta chains sequenced from one sample in a study of cytomegalovirus exposure and HLA in healthy donors. PCR was performed using 60 Vbeta and 13 Jbeta primers. The assay was immunoSEQ multiplex PCR, and TCRdb's table has in-frame clones only and misses some. The data contain roughly 80,000 clones, 77% of them singletons. The specimen sequenced was PBMCs. The receptors originated from a man in his forties or fifties in good health and CMV-seropositive.

V and J are TRBV5-6 and TRBJ1-2; D might be TRBD1 (5 bases). V shed 2 bases and J shed 7 bases, with 12 bases lying between them. The CDR3 extends over 13 amino acids. Germline V CDR1 and CDR2: SGHDT, YYEEEE. CDR3: CASSLNPRAGYTF. For the CDR3, the DNA is TGTGCCAGCAGCTTAAACCCCAGGGCTGGCTACACCTTC. Looking up the rest from reference TRBV5-6 and TRBJ1-2 gives the full variable domain: DAGVTQSPTHLIKTRGQQVTLRCSPKSGHDTVSWYQQALGQGPQFIFQYYEEEERQRGNFPDRFSGHQFPNYSSELNVNALLLGDSALYLCASSLNPRAGYTFGSGTRLTVV.

The chain carries TRBV6-1 and TRBJ2-7; 7 nucleotides match TRBD2. The CDR3 sequence is 15 residues long. Germline V gene data show CDR1 as MNHNS and CDR2 as SASEGT. The V segment lost 3 bases and the J segment 1 base; nucleotides outside the gene matches: 6. CDR3 DNA sequence: TGTGCCAGCAGTGATGCGGGGAGGGGTTCCTACGAGCAGTACTTC. This codes for CASSDAGRGSYEQYF.

This clone has only a few counts. J is TRBJ2-1 and V is TRBV6-1; possibly TRBD2 for D (6 bases). The V gene lost 4 bases and the J gene lost 15 bases, with 19 bases spanning the gap. The V gene's germline CDR1 is MNHNS and CDR2 SASEGT. This CDR3 contains 13 residues. The CDR3 coding sequence is TGTGCCAGCAGTGTAAAGGGCGGGATGAATCCGTTCTTC. Its protein product is CASSVKGGMNPFF.

The rearrangement uses TRBV11-3 and TRBJ2-1; 11 bases line up with TRBD2. Per germline, CDR1 SGHNT and CDR2 YENEEA. Trimming cost V 1 base and J 7 bases; bases outside gene matches: 6. This CDR3 region has 16 residues. CDR3 DNA: TGTGCCAGCAGCTTAGGGGCGACTAGCGGGATGAATGAGCAGTTCTTC. Its protein product is CASSLGATSGMNEQFF. Variable domain in full (rest from reference TRBV11-3 and TRBJ2-1): EAGVVQSPRYKIIEKKQPVAFWCNPISGHNTLYWYLQNLGQGPELLIRYENEEAVDDSQLPKDRFSAERLKGVDSTLKIQPAELGDSAVYLCASSLGATSGMNEQFFGPGTRLTVL.

The V gene is TRBV11-3, the J gene TRBJ2-3, with 12 nucleotides matching TRBD2. There are 18 residues in the CDR3. V was clipped by 5 bases and J by 4 bases; unmatched bases: 13. CDR1 is SGHNT and CDR2 is YENEEA in the germline V gene. CDR3 DNA sequence: TGTGCCAGCAGCAACCTAGGCCCGACTAGCGGGAGACCAGATACGCAGTATTTT. This gives the protein CASSNLGPTSGRPDTQYF.

This clone was counted only a few times. V gene TRBV11-2 combines with J gene TRBJ2-7; 13 bases match TRBD2. Germline V CDR1 and CDR2: SGHAT, FQNNGV. V was pared by 5 bases and J by 3 bases, with 13 bases of the junction left unmatched. CDR3 size: 18 residues. The CDR3 nucleotides read TGTGCCAGCAGCACACCAAGACTAGCGGGGGGAGTTAGCTACGAGCAGTACTTC. Its protein is CASSTPRLAGGVSYEQYF.

This chain joins TRBV19 and TRBJ2-1; D ambiguous. V was shortened by 7 bases and J by 4 bases, with 20 bases between the two germline ends. Germline CDR1 is LNHDA and CDR2 is SQIVND (reference sequence). The CDR3 runs 16 residues. The CDR3 region is CASTQGGRNSYNEQFF. As DNA, the CDR3 is TGTGCCAGTACCCAAGGCGGCAGAAATTCTTACAATGAGCAGTTCTTC.

This chain links TRBV5-1 with TRBJ2-3; no definite D call. Germline values: CDR1 SGHRS, CDR2 YFSETQ. CDR3 length: 16 residues. V dropped 1 base and J dropped 5 bases, with 17 bases sitting between them. The CDR3 is CASSLSPRTAVDTQYF. CDR3 bases: TGCGCCAGCAGCTTGAGTCCTAGAACGGCGGTAGATACGCAGTATTTT.

This chain joins TRBV7-9 and TRBJ2-5; 10 positions agree with TRBD1. The end of the DNA aligns better with TRBJ2-7, so the J call may be wrong. Looked up from germline, CDR1 is SEHNR and CDR2 is FQNEAQ (reference sequence). The CDR3 runs to 14 residues. In nucleotides, the CDR3 is TGTGCCAGCAGCCCAGGACAGGGGGAATACGAGCAGTACTTC. Amino acids: CASSPGQGEYEQYF.

J is TRBJ2-1 and V is TRBV6-4; a weak D match, TRBD2 (6 bases). V was trimmed by 3 bases and J by 6 bases, leaving 12 bases between them. The germline V gene encodes CDR1 MRHNA and CDR2 SNTAGT. The CDR3 has 14 amino acids. In DNA form, the CDR3 reads TGTGCCAGCAGTGAACGGCCGGGAGTCAATGAGCAGTTCTTC. It specifies CASSERPGVNEQFF.

This clone was observed at least ten times. The chain uses TRBV2 and TRBJ2-6; weak D call: TRBD1 (6 bases). Per the germline V gene, CDR1 is SNHLY and CDR2 is FYNNEI. Trimming left V 6 bases short and J 1 base short, with 13 bases between. This CDR3 contains 16 residues. The CDR3: CASRDSPSSGANVLTF. CDR3 in DNA: TGTGCCAGCAGGGACAGCCCCTCATCTGGGGCCAACGTCCTGACTTTC.

This chain connects TRBV10-2 to TRBJ1-5; D gene ambiguous. This CDR3 has 12 amino acids. The V end was cut by 5 bases, the J end by 7 bases, with 9 bases between. CDR1 and CDR2 from the germline V gene are WSHSY and SAAADI. The CDR3 nucleotides read TGCGCCAGCAGTTCCCTTTCGCAGCCCCAGCATTTT. Amino acids: CASSSLSQPQHF.

This clone was seen only once. The CDR3: CASSSGRTRAYEQYF. As DNA, the CDR3 is TGTGCCAGCAGCTCTGGACGGACTAGGGCGTACGAGCAGTACTTC. The chain recombines TRBV7-8 with TRBJ2-5; 7 bases agree with TRBD2. The J call is uncertain, as TRBJ2-7 better fits the DNA end. Germline V lookup: CDR1 SGHVS, CDR2 FQNEAQ. The CDR3 is made up of 15 amino acids.

V gene TRBV5-1 combines with J gene TRBJ1-1; no firm D call. This CDR3 is 11 amino acids long. The V and J ends lost 0 bases and 8 bases respectively, with 5 bases between them. CDR1 and CDR2 (germline): SGHRS, YFSETQ. CDR3 nucleotide sequence: TGCGCCAGCAGCTTGGGCCGGGAAGCTTTCTTT. Translated, it gives CASSLGREAFF.

The chain employs TRBV9 and TRBJ2-7; 9 bases match TRBD1. The CDR3 totals 13 residues. Trimming at V came to 4 bases and at J to 4 bases, leaving 3 bases not matched to a gene. CDR1 SGDLS and CDR2 YYNGEE come from the germline V gene. The CDR3 DNA is TGTGCCAGCAGCCGGGGACAGGGTTACGAGCAGTACTTC. It translates to CASSRGQGYEQYF.

Only a few counts were recorded for this clone. The gene calls are TRBV6-6 and TRBJ2-3; 7 bases line up with TRBD2. J was trimmed by 6 bases and V by 6 bases; bases with no gene match: 9. The CDR3 length is 14 residues. CDR1 and CDR2 from the germline V gene are MNHNY and SVGAGI (reference sequence). Written as DNA, the CDR3 is TGTGCCAGCAGCCTTATAAGCGGGACTGATACGCAGTATTTT. It translates to CASSLISGTDTQYF.

The genes are TRBV19 and TRBJ2-1; 9 bases are a match to TRBD2. Germline CDR1 is LNHDA and CDR2 is SQIVND (reference sequence). CDR3 length: 19 amino acids. V was pared by 3 bases and J by 1 base, with 13 bases of the junction left unmatched. CDR3 sequence (DNA): TGTGCCAGTAGTATTAGGGGCGGGAGGGCCTATAGTTCCTACAATGAGCAGTTCTTC. Residues: CASSIRGGRAYSSYNEQFF.

The gene calls are TRBV5-4 and TRBJ2-6; no clear D. The germline V gene encodes CDR1 SGHNT and CDR2 YYREEE (reference sequence). Trimming took 1 base from V and 0 from J, leaving 5 bases between them. The length of the CDR3 is 15 residues. Here the CDR3 DNA reads TGTGCCAGCAGCTTGATCCTCTCTGGGGCCAACGTCCTGACTTTC. This translates into CASSLILSGANVLTF.

The chain links TRBV5-1 to TRBJ2-7; a possible D gene is TRBD2 (6 bases). V lost 3 bases, J lost 0 bases, and 13 bases lay in between. The CDR3 is made up of 15 amino acids. From germline, CDR1 is SGHRS and CDR2 YFSETQ. CDR3 loop: CASSSRDFNSYEQYF. As DNA, the CDR3 is TGCGCCAGCAGCTCCCGGGACTTCAACTCCTACGAGCAGTACTTC.

This clone has only a few counts. The rearrangement links TRBV5-1 to TRBJ1-2; the match to TRBD1 covers 8 bases. CDR1 and CDR2 from the germline V gene are SGHRS and YFSETQ. The V and J ends lost 4 bases and 8 bases, in that order; junction bases with no gene match: 19. The CDR3 is 17 amino acids. The CDR3 spells CASSPYLDREDRLGYTF. The CDR3 DNA sequence: TGCGCCAGCAGCCCATATCTGGACAGGGAGGATCGGTTGGGCTACACCTTC.

V and J are TRBV4-3 and TRBJ2-5; D possibly corresponds to TRBD1 (6 bases). Trimming stripped 3 bases from V and 5 bases from J, with 22 bases between. In germline, CDR1 is LGHNA, CDR2 YSLEER. The CDR3 consists of 17 residues. The CDR3 spells CASSQVQGATGWETQYF. In DNA, the CDR3 is TGCGCCAGCAGCCAGGTACAGGGTGCAACGGGATGGGAGACCCAGTACTTC.

A few counts support this clone. The gene calls are TRBV15 and TRBJ2-7, with D unclear. CDR3 length equals 15 residues. CDR1 is LNHNV and CDR2 is YYDKDF in the germline V gene (reference sequence). V shed 0 bases and J shed 1 base, with 10 bases lying between them. This chain's CDR3 is CATSRDDGESYEQYF. As DNA, the CDR3 is TGTGCCACCAGCAGAGATGACGGAGAATCCTACGAGCAGTACTTC.

V gene TRBV18 combines with J gene TRBJ2-5; D may be TRBD2 (5 bases). Germline V lookup: CDR1 KGHSH, CDR2 LQKENI. The ends were cut back, 11 bases at V and 1 base at J, with 14 bases in the middle. The CDR3 contains 13 residues. Here the CDR3 DNA reads TGTGCCGTAACCCGAGGGATCCAAGAGACCCAGTACTTC. This codes for CAVTRGIQETQYF.

V usage is TRBV6-5 and J usage is TRBJ2-7; D is possibly TRBD1 (6 bases). There are 15 residues in the CDR3. Germline values: CDR1 MNHEY, CDR2 SVGAGI. Trimming took 5 bases from V and 5 from J, leaving 19 bases between them. The CDR3 nucleotides are TGTGCCAGCAGTCCCGACAGGCCAAATACGCACGAGCAGTACTTC. Translation: CASSPDRPNTHEQYF.

The chain is built from TRBV5-1 and TRBJ2-2; the D is unclear. The length of the CDR3 is 11 residues. Trimming stripped 2 bases from V and 7 bases from J, with 3 bases between. The germline CDR1 and CDR2 sequences are SGHRS and YFSETQ. The CDR3 DNA reads TGCGCCAGCAGCTTTAGCGGGGAGCTGTTTTTT. It codes for CASSFSGELFF.

This clone occurred once. The genes are TRBV7-2 and TRBJ2-7; D is ambiguous. The CDR3 length is 12 residues. The V end lost 0 bases, the J end lost 4 bases, and 4 bases lay between the germline ends. Germline V gives CDR1 SGHTA, CDR2 FQGNSA. The CDR3, as DNA: TGTGCCAGCAGCTTAGCGTTATACGAGCAGTACTTC. It yields the protein CASSLALYEQYF. Combining the CDR3 with reference TRBV7-2 and TRBJ2-7 gives the whole variable domain GAGVSQSPSNKVTEKGKDVELRCDPISGHTALYWYRQSLGQGLEFLIYFQGNSAPDKSGLPSDRFSAERTGGSVSTLTIQRTQQEDSAVYLCASSLALYEQYFGPGTRLTVT.

CDR3 sequence (DNA): TGTGCCAGCAGTCCGCGACAGGGGGAGACCCAGTACTTC. This codes for CASSPRQGETQYF. The genes are TRBV6-6 and TRBJ2-5; 8 bases match TRBD1. Looked up from germline, CDR1 is MNHNY and CDR2 is SVGAGI (reference sequence). The CDR3 sequence is 13 residues long. J lost 5 bases, V lost 5 bases, and 4 bases had no gene match.

This chain connects TRBV27 to TRBJ1-5; D might be TRBD1 (5 bases). The germline CDR1 and CDR2 sequences are MNHEY and SMNVEV (reference sequence). The CDR3 extends over 13 amino acids. V lost 0 bases to trimming and J lost 10 bases, with 10 bases between them. The CDR3 protein is CASSLSPGHPQHF. In DNA, the CDR3 is TGTGCCAGCAGTTTATCACCAGGACACCCCCAGCATTTT.

The chain couples TRBV5-1 to TRBJ1-4; 10 bases match TRBD1. Germline assignment: CDR1 SGHRS and CDR2 YFSETQ. This CDR3 has 14 amino acids. The V and J ends lost 6 bases and 6 bases, in that order; junction bases with no gene match: 5. CDR3 DNA sequence: TGCGCCAGCAACTCCGGGACAGGGGATGAAAAACTGTTTTTT. It translates to CASNSGTGDEKLFF.

In its sample, this clone was seen a few times. V usage is TRBV11-2 and J usage is TRBJ1-5; D is possibly TRBD1 (5 bases). V lost 1 base and J 6 bases, leaving 16 bases between the germline ends. The CDR3 spans 16 residues. Germline V lookup: CDR1 SGHAT, CDR2 FQNNGV. The CDR3 nucleotides are TGTGCCAGCAGCTTAGGTCTTCAGGGAATGTTTCAGCCCCAGCATTTT. Its translation is CASSLGLQGMFQPQHF.